The sequence of this TCR beta chain was determined in a study of CD8+CD57+ T cells in acquired aplastic anemia. About the research overall: Across the sorted CD4+ and CD8+ cells, DNA amounts averaged approximately 3.1 ug.

Profiles of TCR beta VDJ and CDR3 were generated from a genomic DNA template. Each CDR3 protein is one row after TCRdb ran MiXCR on the reads. The sample records over 40,000 distinct CDR3 sequences, 60% to 80% being singletons. Flow cytometry had shown expanded CD8+CD57+ cells in the patients chosen for sequencing. Each patient had severe acquired aplastic anemia. Sequencing was carried out using sorted CD4+, CD8+, or CD8+CD57+ T cells (not recorded which) from PBMCs. This receptor was identified in a human donor with aplastic anemia.

For the CDR3, the DNA is TGTGCCAGCAGCCCCGTAGCAGCGGAAGGGACCCAGTACTTC. It encodes CASSPVAAEGTQYF. The chain employs TRBV14 and TRBJ2-5, with D maybe TRBD2 (5 bases). V was pared by 4 bases and J by 7 bases, with 16 bases between. The CDR3 has 14 residues. CDR1 and CDR2 (germline): SGHDN, FVKESK.